This T cell receptor (beta chain) was profiled in a study of T cell responses to AZD1222 COVID-19 vaccine. Findings and limits, study-wide: Clonal diversity was possibly underestimated, and the donors were mostly white British, with more females. Only six AZD1222 recipients tested seropositive at baseline. Spike-wide coverage was observed for vaccine-associated CD4 TCRs, with dominant responses at 160-218 and 743-854. An increase in Spike-specific TCR breadth and depth was observed after two AZD1222 doses.

As regards this clone: Its matching antigen is unknown.

V was pared by 3 bases and J by 0 bases, with 13 bases of the junction left unmatched. This CDR3 is built from 18 residues. Germline lookup yields CDR1 DFQATT and CDR2 SNEGSKA (reference sequence). This table comes from immunoSEQ multiplex PCR, and its TCRdb copy is limited to in-frame clones, with some not included. This table holds tens of thousands of clones, about 74% found once. The J gene is TRBJ2-7, the V gene TRBV20-1; 11 positions agree with TRBD2. The source material was peripheral blood, sampled 28 days after the second dose of the MenACWY control vaccine. This clonotype was sampled from an adult who received the MenACWY meningococcal vaccine as a control. The CDR3 sequence: CSASAVLSGRALSYEQYF. CDR3 nucleotides: TGCAGTGCTAGTGCCGTCCTTAGCGGGAGGGCCCTCTCCTACGAGCAGTACTTC.